The present T cell receptor (beta chain) was sequenced within a study of T cell responses to AZD1222 COVID-19 vaccine. This CDR3 has 16 amino acids. The V end was cut by 4 bases, the J end by 1 base, with 14 bases between. Germline lookup yields CDR1 MNHEY and CDR2 SMNVEV (reference sequence). TCRdb's table, derived via immunoSEQ multiplex PCR, lists solely in-frame clones and lacks some. The sample has about 100,000 clones; 80% to 90% are singletons. The chain has TRBV27 and TRBJ2-4, with a tentative D call TRBD1 (5 bases). The clonotype was recovered from an adult in good health. Here the sequenced sample was peripheral blood, taken on day 0 of AZD1222 vaccination. The CDR3: CASSSGAVGAKNIQYF. CDR3 DNA: TGTGCCAGCAGTTCTGGGGCAGTAGGGGCCAAAAACATTCAGTACTTC.